These T cell receptor beta chains were read from a single sample in a study of T cells in Graves' hyperthyroidism and ophthalmopathy. TCRdb passed the multiplex PCR reads through MiXCR, listing each CDR3 protein once. This sample yields 300,000 to 450,000 distinct CDR3 sequences, of which roughly 20% are seen a single time; 35% to 45% belongs to the top ten. Specimen: blood. Source of these receptors: a man younger than 35 with Graves' ophthalmopathy. The CDR3 runs from the conserved cysteine through the conserved F or W. A D gene is named only where the DNA matches it firmly. The size entry is marked missing in some rows and otherwise reads once, few, many or a size class.

v_call: TRBV6-6
d_call: .
j_call: TRBJ2-5
clone_size: .
cdr3_aa: CASSYSGTQYF
cdr3_nt: TGTGCCAGCAGTTACTCGGGGACCCAGTACTTC

v_call: TRBV7-9
d_call: .
j_call: TRBJ2-3
clone_size: many
cdr3_aa: CASSLPTDTQYF
cdr3_nt: TGTGCCAGCAGCTTACCAACAGATACGCAGTATTTT

v_call: TRBV20-1
d_call: .
j_call: TRBJ2-4
clone_size: .
cdr3_aa: CSASRQGIYIQYF
cdr3_nt: TGCAGTGCTAGTCGCCAGGGAATCTACATTCAGTACTTC

v_call: TRBV25-1
d_call: TRBD2
j_call: TRBJ2-5
clone_size: .
cdr3_aa: CASKLAGMGETQYF
cdr3_nt: TGTGCCAGCAAACTAGCGGGGATGGGAGAGACCCAGTACTTC

v_call: TRBV9
d_call: TRBD2
j_call: TRBJ2-1
clone_size: few
cdr3_aa: CASSVAIGSGVYNEQFF
cdr3_nt: TGTGCCAGCAGCGTAGCTATAGGTAGCGGGGTCTACAATGAGCAGTTCTTC

v_call: TRBV7-3
d_call: .
j_call: TRBJ2-5
clone_size: many
cdr3_aa: CASSSYREETQYF
cdr3_nt: TGTGCCAGCAGCTCATACAGGGAAGAGACCCAGTACTTC

v_call: TRBV6-1
d_call: .
j_call: TRBJ2-3
clone_size: few
cdr3_aa: CASRARDPGTDTQYF
cdr3_nt: TGTGCCAGCAGGGCCAGGGACCCGGGGACAGATACGCAGTATTTT

v_call: TRBV20-1
d_call: .
j_call: TRBJ2-3
clone_size: many
cdr3_aa: CSARIWVAGRTDTQYF
cdr3_nt: TGCAGTGCCCGAATCTGGGTGGCAGGTCGCACAGATACGCAGTATTTT

v_call: TRBV7-3
d_call: .
j_call: TRBJ1-1
clone_size: many
cdr3_aa: CASSPEAANTEAFF
cdr3_nt: TGTGCCAGCAGCCCGGAGGCAGCCAACACTGAAGCTTTCTTT

v_call: TRBV19
d_call: .
j_call: TRBJ1-5
clone_size: .
cdr3_aa: CASSRGLEQPQHF
cdr3_nt: TGTGCCAGTAGTAGGGGGCTCGAGCAGCCCCAGCATTTT

v_call: TRBV7-8
d_call: TRBD2
j_call: TRBJ2-3
clone_size: many
cdr3_aa: CASSFGGDVDTQYF
cdr3_nt: TGTGCCAGCAGCTTCGGGGGGGATGTAGATACGCAGTATTTT

v_call: TRBV29-1
d_call: .
j_call: TRBJ1-1
clone_size: few
cdr3_aa: CSTQTGGFAFF
cdr3_nt: TGCAGCACCCAAACTGGGGGGTTTGCTTTCTTT

v_call: TRBV20-1
d_call: .
j_call: TRBJ1-1
clone_size: .
cdr3_aa: CSASGGLMNTEAFF
cdr3_nt: TGCAGTGCTTCGGGGGGGCTAATGAACACTGAAGCTTTCTTT

v_call: TRBV5-1
d_call: .
j_call: TRBJ1-3
clone_size: .
cdr3_aa: CASSLTGPRFGNTIYF
cdr3_nt: TGCGCCAGCAGCTTGACAGGACCACGTTTTGGAAACACCATATATTTT

v_call: TRBV7-9
d_call: .
j_call: TRBJ2-3
clone_size: many
cdr3_aa: CASSPAGTDTQYF
cdr3_nt: TGTGCCAGCAGTCCCGCAGGCACAGATACGCAGTATTTT

v_call: TRBV18
d_call: TRBD2
j_call: TRBJ2-3
clone_size: many
cdr3_aa: CASSPGLAGLRTDTQYF
cdr3_nt: TGTGCCAGCTCGCCGGGACTAGCGGGGTTACGGACAGATACGCAGTATTTT

v_call: TRBV5-4
d_call: TRBD2
j_call: TRBJ2-3
clone_size: .
cdr3_aa: CASRKMGSGGAFSTDTQYF
cdr3_nt: TGTGCCAGCAGAAAAATGGGGAGCGGGGGGGCCTTCAGCACAGATACGCAGTATTTT

v_call: TRBV28
d_call: .
j_call: TRBJ1-1
clone_size: .
cdr3_aa: CASSTTGPTLNTEAFF
cdr3_nt: TGTGCCAGCAGTACCACAGGACCAACTTTGAACACTGAAGCTTTCTTT

v_call: TRBV9
d_call: .
j_call: TRBJ2-7
clone_size: .
cdr3_aa: CASSVGEISYEQYF
cdr3_nt: TGTGCCAGCAGCGTAGGGGAGATCTCCTACGAGCAGTACTTC

v_call: TRBV11-2
d_call: .
j_call: TRBJ1-1
clone_size: many
cdr3_aa: CASSLAPTEREAFF
cdr3_nt: TGTGCCAGCAGCTTAGCCCCAACGGAGAGGGAAGCTTTCTTT

v_call: TRBV19
d_call: .
j_call: TRBJ1-2
clone_size: .
cdr3_aa: CASSLITESNYGYTF
cdr3_nt: TGTGCCAGTAGTCTCATCACGGAATCTAACTATGGCTACACCTTC

v_call: TRBV24-1
d_call: TRBD1
j_call: TRBJ2-2
clone_size: .
cdr3_aa: CATSDGDSVTGELFF
cdr3_nt: TGTGCCACCAGTGATGGGGACAGTGTAACCGGGGAGCTGTTTTTT

v_call: TRBV6-1
d_call: .
j_call: TRBJ1-2
clone_size: .
cdr3_aa: CASTQPSYGYTF
cdr3_nt: TGTGCCAGCACCCAGCCCAGCTATGGCTACACCTTC

v_call: TRBV18
d_call: .
j_call: TRBJ2-5
clone_size: .
cdr3_aa: CASSTGDKETQYF
cdr3_nt: TGTGCCAGCTCGACAGGAGATAAAGAGACCCAGTACTTC

v_call: TRBV29-1
d_call: .
j_call: TRBJ2-2
clone_size: .
cdr3_aa: CSVSTGYTGELFF
cdr3_nt: TGCAGCGTTAGTACAGGGTACACCGGGGAGCTGTTTTTT

v_call: TRBV4-1
d_call: TRBD2
j_call: TRBJ2-5
clone_size: few
cdr3_aa: CASSQGLAQETQYF
cdr3_nt: TGCGCCAGCAGCCAAGGACTAGCGCAAGAGACCCAGTACTTC

v_call: TRBV29-1
d_call: TRBD1
j_call: TRBJ2-7
clone_size: many
cdr3_aa: CSVRPHLGGQPYEQYF
cdr3_nt: TGCAGCGTGCGCCCGCACCTAGGGGGACAGCCCTACGAGCAGTACTTC

v_call: TRBV3-1
d_call: .
j_call: TRBJ1-3
clone_size: many
cdr3_aa: CASSHSPSEEGNTIYF
cdr3_nt: TGTGCCAGCAGCCACTCACCTTCCGAGGAAGGAAACACCATATATTTT

v_call: TRBV2
d_call: .
j_call: TRBJ1-1
clone_size: many
cdr3_aa: CASTVSQTGEAFF
cdr3_nt: TGTGCCAGCACAGTGTCCCAAACGGGTGAAGCTTTCTTT

v_call: TRBV20-1
d_call: TRBD2
j_call: TRBJ2-3
clone_size: many
cdr3_aa: CSAPKRGGLDTQYF
cdr3_nt: TGCAGTGCTCCTAAGCGGGGGGGATTGGATACGCAGTATTTT

v_call: TRBV2
d_call: .
j_call: TRBJ2-6
clone_size: few
cdr3_aa: CASSEALGTGANVLTF
cdr3_nt: TGTGCCAGCAGTGAAGCTCTAGGGACTGGGGCCAACGTCCTGACTTTC

v_call: TRBV9
d_call: .
j_call: TRBJ1-1
clone_size: .
cdr3_aa: CASSLRGGGSGEAFF
cdr3_nt: TGTGCCAGCAGCCTACGGGGGGGGGGCTCTGGTGAAGCTTTCTTT

v_call: TRBV12-5
d_call: .
j_call: TRBJ1-2
clone_size: many
cdr3_aa: CASGYSTPRFYGYTF
cdr3_nt: TGTGCTAGTGGTTACTCAACCCCCAGGTTCTATGGCTACACCTTC

v_call: TRBV9
d_call: .
j_call: TRBJ1-5
clone_size: .
cdr3_aa: CASSVGVDFGQPQHF
cdr3_nt: TGTGCCAGCAGCGTCGGTGTCGACTTCGGTCAGCCCCAGCATTTT

v_call: TRBV28
d_call: .
j_call: TRBJ2-2
clone_size: .
cdr3_aa: CASSLQGQNTGELFF
cdr3_nt: TGTGCCAGCAGTTTACAGGGACAGAACACCGGGGAGCTGTTTTTT

v_call: TRBV27
d_call: .
j_call: TRBJ2-7
clone_size: .
cdr3_aa: CASAHRARYEQYF
cdr3_nt: TGTGCCAGCGCTCACAGGGCCCGCTACGAGCAGTACTTC

v_call: TRBV7-9
d_call: .
j_call: TRBJ2-5
clone_size: .
cdr3_aa: CASPPPGPETQYF
cdr3_nt: TGTGCCAGCCCACCCCCAGGGCCGGAGACCCAGTACTTC

v_call: TRBV4-1
d_call: .
j_call: TRBJ2-3
clone_size: many
cdr3_aa: CASRLSSTDTQYF
cdr3_nt: TGCGCCAGCAGACTCAGCAGCACAGATACGCAGTATTTT

v_call: TRBV6-6
d_call: .
j_call: TRBJ2-4
clone_size: .
cdr3_aa: CASSYSRGAGAKNIQYF
cdr3_nt: TGTGCCAGCAGTTACTCAAGGGGGGCCGGAGCCAAAAACATTCAGTACTTC

v_call: TRBV12-3/TRBV12-4
d_call: TRBD2
j_call: TRBJ2-1
clone_size: many
cdr3_aa: CASSLWTSGSYNEQFF
cdr3_nt: TGTGCCAGCAGTTTATGGACTAGCGGGAGCTACAATGAGCAGTTCTTC

v_call: TRBV3-1
d_call: TRBD1
j_call: TRBJ2-7
clone_size: many
cdr3_aa: CASSSRDRGEQYF
cdr3_nt: TGTGCCAGCAGCTCCCGGGACAGGGGGGAGCAGTACTTC

v_call: TRBV3-1
d_call: .
j_call: TRBJ2-1
clone_size: few
cdr3_aa: CASSQGTASYNEQFF
cdr3_nt: TGTGCCAGCAGCCAAGGGACAGCCTCCTACAATGAGCAGTTCTTC

v_call: TRBV5-1
d_call: .
j_call: TRBJ1-1
clone_size: .
cdr3_aa: CASSLGGPSDGAFF
cdr3_nt: TGCGCCAGCAGCTTGGGGGGGCCCAGTGACGGCGCTTTCTTT

v_call: TRBV5-1
d_call: .
j_call: TRBJ2-5
clone_size: many
cdr3_aa: CASSTGMTTEQETQYF
cdr3_nt: TGCGCCAGCAGCACTGGGATGACGACAGAACAAGAGACCCAGTACTTC

v_call: TRBV10-1
d_call: TRBD2
j_call: TRBJ2-1
clone_size: many
cdr3_aa: CASSESLAGGAEQFF
cdr3_nt: TGCGCCAGCAGTGAGTCGCTAGCGGGGGGCGCTGAGCAGTTCTTC

v_call: TRBV10-3
d_call: .
j_call: TRBJ2-7
clone_size: many
cdr3_aa: CAISEMDAYEQYF
cdr3_nt: TGTGCCATCAGTGAAATGGATGCCTACGAGCAGTACTTC

v_call: TRBV7-3
d_call: .
j_call: TRBJ2-3
clone_size: .
cdr3_aa: CASSPQADVGDTQYF
cdr3_nt: TGTGCCAGCAGTCCTCAAGCAGATGTAGGAGATACGCAGTATTTT

v_call: TRBV5-1
d_call: TRBD1
j_call: TRBJ2-7
clone_size: many
cdr3_aa: CASSLGQGAGDEQYF
cdr3_nt: TGCGCCAGCAGCTTGGGACAGGGGGCCGGAGACGAGCAGTACTTC

v_call: TRBV20-1
d_call: .
j_call: TRBJ1-2
clone_size: few
cdr3_aa: CSAVDMNYGYTF
cdr3_nt: TGCAGTGCGGTCGACATGAACTATGGCTACACCTTC

v_call: TRBV3-1
d_call: TRBD1
j_call: TRBJ2-5
clone_size: many
cdr3_aa: CASSKGDSLQGETQYF
cdr3_nt: TGTGCCAGCAGCAAAGGGGACAGCCTCCAGGGAGAGACCCAGTACTTC

v_call: TRBV20-1
d_call: .
j_call: TRBJ1-6
clone_size: few
cdr3_aa: CSAPAGRSFNSPLHF
cdr3_nt: TGCAGTGCCCCCGCGGGGAGGTCATTTAATTCACCCCTCCACTTT

v_call: TRBV5-5
d_call: TRBD2
j_call: TRBJ2-4
clone_size: once
cdr3_aa: CASSSAGGENIQYF
cdr3_nt: TGTGCCAGCAGCTCGGCGGGGGGGGAAAACATTCAGTACTTC

v_call: TRBV15
d_call: .
j_call: TRBJ2-5
clone_size: .
cdr3_aa: CATSMRGGVETQYF
cdr3_nt: TGTGCCACCAGCATGCGGGGCGGGGTAGAGACCCAGTACTTC

v_call: TRBV20-1
d_call: .
j_call: TRBJ1-1
clone_size: many
cdr3_aa: CSARDRRNRDTEAFF
cdr3_nt: TGCAGTGCTAGAGATCGGCGGAATCGGGACACTGAAGCTTTCTTT

v_call: TRBV4-1
d_call: .
j_call: TRBJ2-1
clone_size: few
cdr3_aa: CASSRGQKYGNEQFF
cdr3_nt: TGCGCCAGCAGCCGCGGACAGAAATACGGCAATGAGCAGTTCTTC